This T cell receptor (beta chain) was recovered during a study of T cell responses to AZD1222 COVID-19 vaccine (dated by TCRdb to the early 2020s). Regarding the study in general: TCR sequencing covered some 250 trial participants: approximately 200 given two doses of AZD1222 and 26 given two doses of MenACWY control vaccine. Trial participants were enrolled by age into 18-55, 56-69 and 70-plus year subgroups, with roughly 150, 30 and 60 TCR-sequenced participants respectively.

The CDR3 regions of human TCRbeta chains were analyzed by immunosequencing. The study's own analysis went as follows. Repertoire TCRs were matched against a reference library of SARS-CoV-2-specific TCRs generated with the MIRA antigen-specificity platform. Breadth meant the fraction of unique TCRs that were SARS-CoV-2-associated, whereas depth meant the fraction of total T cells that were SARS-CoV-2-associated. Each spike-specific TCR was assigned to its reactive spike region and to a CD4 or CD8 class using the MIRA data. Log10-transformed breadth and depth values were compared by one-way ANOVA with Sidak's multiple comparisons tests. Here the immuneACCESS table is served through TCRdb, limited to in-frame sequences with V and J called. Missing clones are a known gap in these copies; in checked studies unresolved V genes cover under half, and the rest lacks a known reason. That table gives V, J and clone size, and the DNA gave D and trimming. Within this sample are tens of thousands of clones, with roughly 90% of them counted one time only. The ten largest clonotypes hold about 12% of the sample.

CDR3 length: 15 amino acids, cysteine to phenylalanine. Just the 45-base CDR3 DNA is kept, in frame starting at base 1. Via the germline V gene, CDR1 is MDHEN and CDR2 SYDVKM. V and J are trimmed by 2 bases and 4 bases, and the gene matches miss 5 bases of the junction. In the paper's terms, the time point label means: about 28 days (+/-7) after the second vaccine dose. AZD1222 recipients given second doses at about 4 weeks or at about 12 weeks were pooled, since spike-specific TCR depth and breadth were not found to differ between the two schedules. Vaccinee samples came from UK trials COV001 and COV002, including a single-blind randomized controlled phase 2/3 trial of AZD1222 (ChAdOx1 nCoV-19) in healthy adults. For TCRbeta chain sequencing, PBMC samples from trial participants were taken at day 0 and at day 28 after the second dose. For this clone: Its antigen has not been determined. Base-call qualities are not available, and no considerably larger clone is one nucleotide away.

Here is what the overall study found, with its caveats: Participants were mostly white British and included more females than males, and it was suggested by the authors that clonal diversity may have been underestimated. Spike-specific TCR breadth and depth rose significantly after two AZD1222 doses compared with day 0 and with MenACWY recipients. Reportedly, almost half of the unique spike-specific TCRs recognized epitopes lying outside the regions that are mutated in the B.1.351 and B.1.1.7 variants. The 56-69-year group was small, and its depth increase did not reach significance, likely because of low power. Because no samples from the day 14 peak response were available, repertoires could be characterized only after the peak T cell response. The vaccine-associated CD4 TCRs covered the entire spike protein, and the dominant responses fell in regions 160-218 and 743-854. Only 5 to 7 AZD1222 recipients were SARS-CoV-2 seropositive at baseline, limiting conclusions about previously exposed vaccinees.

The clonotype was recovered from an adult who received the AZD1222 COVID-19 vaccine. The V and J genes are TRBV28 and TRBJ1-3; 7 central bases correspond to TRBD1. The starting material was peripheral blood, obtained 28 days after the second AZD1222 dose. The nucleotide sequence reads TGTGCCAGCAGTTTACCGACAGGGTCCGGAAACACCATATATTTT. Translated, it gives CASSLPTGSGNTIYF.